The text below deals with one T cell receptor (beta chain). It lacks a known antigen. No base-level quality is on record; no much larger clone is a single base apart. TCRbeta CDR3 regions were amplified from genomic DNA using the immunoSEQ Assay, a bias-controlled multiplex PCR. In the original analysis: The number of nucleated cells in each sample was estimated from the amplification of reference gene primers within the assay. To quantify the absolute abundance of each unique TCRbeta CDR3 rearrangement, sequence reads were collapsed and filtered. For each sample, productive Simpson clonality was calculated by taking the square root of Simpson's diversity index across productive rearrangements. Drawn from immuneACCESS, this table holds only the in-frame rearrangements with V and J called that TCRdb kept. Clones are partly lost; checked studies trace under half to an unresolved V gene and leave the rest unexplained. The DNA gave D and trimming, while V, J and clone size come from that table. The sample yields roughly 91,000 clones; 70% to 85% were counted once. The top ten clones comprise about 11% of the sample.

The collaborating institutions used their own protocols to collect whole blood in K2EDTA tubes. Collaborator samples were shipped for TCRbeta analysis as frozen whole blood, isolated PBMCs, or DNA extracted from either sample type. Compared with germline, V lacks 5 bases and J lacks 3 bases; bases without a gene match: 12. Measured from the cysteine to the phenylalanine, the CDR3 is 17 residues long. Of all the DNA, just the CDR3 is kept, 51 bases in frame from base 1. CDR1 and CDR2 are read off the germline V gene (reference sequence) as LNHDA and SQIVND. This sample was included in a study of blood T cell repertoires in COVID-19 (TCRdb year 2020). The study in broad terms: The collaborator samples originated in the United States, Italy and Spain and spanned the acute and convalescent phases of COVID-19. The material from the prospective study consisted of cDNA or gDNA derived from T cells, B-cell-depleted T cells, or PBMCs. Deeply sampled blood TCRbeta repertoires from subjects exposed to, actively infected with, or recovered from COVID-19 were included in the dataset. The repertoires were released in a freely available public database intended as a resource for research on the immune response to SARS-CoV-2. The samples were drawn from two sources: the first 160 participants of the ongoing ImmuneRACE study, and some 1,300 subjects contributed by 6 global collaborators. A de-identified subject ID, COVID-19 status, age in years and sex were almost always included in the sample metadata. Where available, HLA class I and class II types were obtained from metadata supplied by the sample provider rather than from assay-based typing.

Findings and caveats that apply to the study as a whole: How much clinical and demographic metadata was included differed by source and by participant, and the metadata was provided uncurated.

This TCR derives from a man aged 70-80 years with acute or convalescent COVID-19. The sequence is built from TRBV19 and TRBJ2-2; 7 middle bases align to TRBD2. Sequencing input: peripheral blood. The CDR3 amino acid sequence is: CASSASWGGSDTGELFF. The DNA is TGTGCCAGTAGTGCCTCCTGGGGGGGGTCGGACACCGGGGAGCTGTTTTTT. With all but the CDR3 taken from the reference TRBV19 and TRBJ2-2 genes, the full variable domain is: DGGITQSPKYLFRKEGQNVTLSCEQNLNHDAMYWYRQDPGQGLRLIYYSQIVNDFQKGDIAEGYSVSREKKESFPLTVTSAQKNPTAFYLCASSASWGGSDTGELFFGEGSRLTVL.